The 9 T cell receptor beta chains in this list originate from one sample, sequenced in a study of OX40 agonist ivuxolimab in advanced cancers. Sequencing used immunoSEQ multiplex PCR; TCRdb keeps in-frame clones, though not all of them. In the table there are tens of thousands of clones, 85% of which are singletons. The sample was CD4+ or CD8+ T cells sorted from blood, taken in a trial of the OX40 agonist ivuxolimab. The origin of the receptors is an adult with an advanced solid tumor such as melanoma, head and neck, liver or kidney cancer.

V is TRBV10-3 and J is TRBJ1-2; D perhaps matches TRBD1 (5 bases). This CDR3 comprises 13 residues. The V gene lost 4 bases and the J gene lost 6 bases, with 12 bases spanning the gap. In germline, CDR1 is ENHRY, CDR2 SYGVKD. The CDR3 is CAISVDSRHGYTF. The DNA for the CDR3 is TGTGCCATCAGTGTTGACAGCCGTCATGGCTACACCTTC.

V and J are TRBV6-1 and TRBJ2-3; D is unclear. The CDR3 is made up of 14 amino acids. V lost 1 base and J 3 bases, leaving 8 bases between the germline ends. The germline CDR1 and CDR2 sequences are MNHNS and SASEGT. As DNA, the CDR3 is TGTGCCAGCAGTGAAGGCCAGGTTACAGATACGCAGTATTTT. Translation gives CASSEGQVTDTQYF.

The gene calls are TRBV18 and TRBJ2-5; 8 positions agree with TRBD2. The CDR3 has 15 amino acids. The J segment lost 1 base and the V segment lost 1 base, leaving 2 bases of the junction unmatched. The V gene's germline CDR1 is KGHSH and CDR2 LQKENI. CDR3 DNA: TGTGCCAGCTCACCACTAGCGGGGTCCCAAGAGACCCAGTACTTC. It is translated as CASSPLAGSQETQYF. The complete variable domain, with remaining parts taken from reference TRBV18 and TRBJ2-5, reads NAGVMQNPRHLVRRRGQEARLRCSPMKGHSHVYWYRQLPEEGLKFMVYLQKENIIDESGMPKERFSAEFPKEGPSILRIQQVVRGDSAAYFCASSPLAGSQETQYFGPGTRLLVL.

The rearrangement uses TRBV25-1 and TRBJ1-5; TRBD1 matches 10 bases. This CDR3 has 15 amino acids. Germline CDR1 reads MGHDK; CDR2 reads SYGVNS. V was clipped by 5 bases and J by 9 bases; unmatched bases: 10. As DNA, the CDR3 is TGTGCCAGCAGTAAAGCCGGGACAGGGGTTCCGCCCCAGCATTTT. Amino acids: CASSKAGTGVPPQHF.

This clone was seen just once. The genes are TRBV11-2 and TRBJ2-1; 8 nucleotides match TRBD1. The germline V gene encodes CDR1 SGHAT and CDR2 FQNNGV. The V gene end was trimmed by 5 bases and the J gene end by 6 bases; junction bases not matched to a gene: 6. The CDR3 totals 14 residues. The chain's CDR3 is CASSPDREGNEQFF. The CDR3 DNA is TGTGCCAGCAGCCCGGACAGGGAAGGCAATGAGCAGTTCTTC.

This chain uses TRBV7-2 with TRBJ2-1; D is undetermined. The germline V gene encodes CDR1 SGHTA and CDR2 FQGNSA. CDR3 length: 13 amino acids. V lost 5 bases to trimming and J lost 9 bases, with 14 bases between them. The CDR3 loop is CASSARPGSEQFF. CDR3 DNA: TGTGCCAGCAGCGCCCGCCCCGGCAGTGAGCAGTTCTTC. The full variable domain, with the rest looked up from reference TRBV7-2 and TRBJ2-1, is GAGVSQSPSNKVTEKGKDVELRCDPISGHTALYWYRQSLGQGLEFLIYFQGNSAPDKSGLPSDRFSAERTGGSVSTLTIQRTQQEDSAVYLCASSARPGSEQFFGPGTRLTVL.

This sequence joins TRBV19 and TRBJ1-1; D is possibly TRBD1 (5 bases). Germline V CDR1 and CDR2: LNHDA, SQIVND (reference sequence). The germline V and J ends were trimmed by 5 bases and 4 bases, with 17 bases remaining between them. The CDR3 has 15 amino acids. The CDR3 DNA sequence: TGTGCCAGTAGTGCCAACCCACAGGTGGGCACTGAAGCTTTCTTT. Its protein is CASSANPQVGTEAFF.

The chain has TRBV15 and TRBJ2-1; 8 bases are shared with TRBD2. Trimming at V came to 1 base and at J to 5 bases, leaving 7 bases not matched to a gene. Germline values: CDR1 LNHNV, CDR2 YYDKDF (reference sequence). The CDR3 length is 16 residues. CDR3 in amino acids: CATSRVGLAWDNEQFF. The CDR3 nucleotides are TGTGCCACCAGCAGAGTTGGACTAGCCTGGGACAATGAGCAGTTCTTC. Full variable domain (outside the CDR3, taken from reference TRBV15 and TRBJ2-1): DAMVIQNPRYQVTQFGKPVTLSCSQTLNHNVMYWYQQKSSQAPKLLFHYYDKDFNNEADTPDNFQSRRPNTSFCFLDIRSPGLGDTAMYLCATSRVGLAWDNEQFFGPGTRLTVL.

This clone appeared a few times. The gene calls are TRBV7-9 and TRBJ2-2; 7 bases line up with TRBD1. The CDR3 extends over 15 amino acids. The germline V gene encodes CDR1 SEHNR and CDR2 FQNEAQ (reference sequence). Trimming took 1 base from V and 4 from J; bases not matched to a gene: 3. CDR3 protein: CASSLGPGGTGELFF. The CDR3, as DNA: TGTGCCAGCAGCTTAGGGCCAGGGGGCACCGGGGAGCTGTTTTTT.